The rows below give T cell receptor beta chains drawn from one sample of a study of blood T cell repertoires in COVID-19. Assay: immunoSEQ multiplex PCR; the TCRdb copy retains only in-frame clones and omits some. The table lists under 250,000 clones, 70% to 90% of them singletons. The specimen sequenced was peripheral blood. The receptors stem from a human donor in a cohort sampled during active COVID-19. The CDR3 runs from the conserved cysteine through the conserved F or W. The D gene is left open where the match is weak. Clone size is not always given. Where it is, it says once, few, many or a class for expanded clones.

CDR3: CASITGGPASPHTEAFF; DNA: TGTGCCAGCATAACAGGGGGTCCCGCCTCCCCGCACACTGAAGCTTTCTTT; J: TRBJ1-1; D: .; V: TRBV21-1; length: 17; size: .
CDR3: CASSLTGQPQHF; DNA: TGTGCCAGCAGTTTGACGGGACAGCCCCAGCATTTT; J: TRBJ1-5; D: .; V: TRBV28; length: 12; size: .
CDR3: CASSQREGPNQPQHF; DNA: TGTGCCAGCAGCCAGCGGGAAGGGCCCAATCAGCCCCAGCATTTT; J: TRBJ1-5; D: .; V: TRBV7-8; length: 15; size: few
CDR3: CASSLAPRGRSDGYTF; DNA: TGTGCCAGCAGCCTCGCCCCGCGGGGGCGCTCGGATGGCTACACCTTC; J: TRBJ1-2; D: .; V: TRBV7-2; length: 16; size: .
CDR3: CASSQDLGTEYGYTF; DNA: TGTGCCAGCAGCCAAGATTTGGGGACAGAATATGGCTACACCTTC; J: TRBJ1-2; D: TRBD1; V: TRBV3-1/TRBV3-2; length: 15; size: .
CDR3: CASSSGTSGTVEQFF; DNA: TGCGCCAGCAGCTCCGGGACTAGCGGAACCGTCGAGCAGTTCTTC; J: TRBJ2-1; D: TRBD2; V: TRBV5-1; length: 15; size: once
CDR3: CASSQQGTGEATQYF; DNA: TGTGCCAGCAGCCAACAAGGTACAGGGGAGGCGACCCAGTACTTC; J: TRBJ2-5; D: .; V: TRBV3-1/TRBV3-2; length: 15; size: .
CDR3: CASSLQGTGGGSAF; DNA: TGTGCCAGCAGTTTACAGGGGACAGGGGGCGGATCGGCCTTC; J: TRBJ1-2; D: TRBD1; V: TRBV28; length: 14; size: .
CDR3: CASSLRRTSGEPTYEQYF; DNA: TGTGCCAGCAGTCTAAGGCGGACTAGCGGGGAGCCAACCTACGAGCAGTACTTC; J: TRBJ2-7; D: TRBD2; V: TRBV27; length: 18; size: .
CDR3: CASSQVPVYTEAFF; DNA: TGTGCCAGCAGCCAAGTTCCAGTATACACTGAAGCTTTCTTT; J: TRBJ1-1; D: .; V: TRBV3-1/TRBV3-2; length: 14; size: .